This record covers a single T cell receptor beta chain. The antigen remains undetermined. Indicated time point: persistent/refractory GD, antithyroid drugs over 5 years with positive TRAb. RNA isolated from PBMCs was used to make the TCR library. Arm-PCR of CDR3 regions with iRepertoire HTBI primers generated TCR beta libraries. Each CDR3 protein is one row after TCRdb ran MiXCR on the multiplex PCR reads. The sample contains almost 350,000 distinct CDR3 sequences, 15% to 20% of which appear only once. There are 15 residues in the CDR3. Trimming took 1 base from V and 3 from J, leaving 12 bases between them. Germline-derived CDR1 and CDR2 are SEHNR and FQNEAQ (reference sequence). The data derive from a study of regulatory T cells in long-lasting Graves disease. Study-level results: Comparison showed that persistent patients shared more public clonotypes (about 2,700) than new patients (around 1,000).

The material sequenced was peripheral blood mononuclear cells (PBMCs), taken when the disease was refractory, from a patient treated with antithyroid drugs. The receptor's source is a female donor with Graves disease. J is TRBJ1-1 and V is TRBV7-9; D uncertain. In DNA form, the CDR3 reads TGTGCCAGCAGCTTAGGAGTCGCTACAGACACTGAAGCTTTCTTT. Its protein product is CASSLGVATDTEAFF.